This passage covers 21 T cell receptor beta chains from one sample sequenced in a study of T cell repertoires in cytomegalovirus infection. TCRdb ran MiXCR on the reads and lists one entry per CDR3 protein. The sample carries more than 500,000 distinct CDR3 sequences, 16% recorded once. The sequenced sample consisted of CD8+ T cells from PBMCs. These receptors were obtained from a human donor in good health (CMV status not recorded). Some clones in this sample may be carry-over from other donors' samples.

This clonotype has a count of ten or more. V usage is TRBV4-2 and J usage is TRBJ1-3; 8 nucleotides match TRBD1. V was pared by 0 bases and J by 4 bases, with 8 bases of the junction left unmatched. Germline loops: CDR1 LGHNA, CDR2 YNFKEQ. This CDR3 comprises 17 residues. The CDR3 DNA sequence: TGTGCCAGCAGCCAAGAGCCCCCAGGGGGCGAGGGAAACACCATATATTTT. Its protein product is CASSQEPPGGEGNTIYF.

Regarding this clonotype: This may be a read error: a much more frequent sequence differs by one nucleotide. The chain is built from TRBV6-1 and TRBJ2-1; 8 nucleotides match TRBD1. The CDR3 spans 17 residues. The germline V gene has CDR1 MNHNS and CDR2 SASEGT. J was trimmed by 2 bases and V by 2 bases; bases with no gene match: 8. The CDR3 here is CASSEQTGASPYNEQFF. The DNA of the CDR3 is TGTGCCAGCAGTGAACAGACAGGGGCCAGCCCCTACAATGAGCAGTTCTTC.

The rearrangement joins TRBV19 to TRBJ2-1; 13 bases match TRBD2. The V segment lost 3 bases and the J segment 4 bases; nucleotides outside the gene matches: 6. The CDR3 is 17 amino acids. The germline V gene has CDR1 LNHDA and CDR2 SQIVND (reference sequence). Here the CDR3 DNA reads TGTGCCAGTAGTATGGGACTAGCGGGATATTTTTACAATGAGCAGTTCTTC. This encodes CASSMGLAGYFYNEQFF.

The chain has TRBV11-3 and TRBJ2-2; the match to TRBD2 covers 11 bases. V lost 6 bases and J lost 5; bases outside the gene matches: 11. CDR3 length: 17 residues. Germline CDR1 reads SGHNT; CDR2 reads YENEEA. DNA of the CDR3: TGTGCCAGCAGTCCCACCCCTAGCGGGGGGTATACCGGGGAGCTGTTTTTT. Encoded protein: CASSPTPSGGYTGELFF. The variable domain in full, with the rest retrieved from reference TRBV11-3 and TRBJ2-2, is EAGVVQSPRYKIIEKKQPVAFWCNPISGHNTLYWYLQNLGQGPELLIRYENEEAVDDSQLPKDRFSAERLKGVDSTLKIQPAELGDSAVYLCASSPTPSGGYTGELFFGEGSRLTVL.

Points on this clonotype: Possible read error: a much larger clone is one base away. This chain links TRBV4-2 with TRBJ2-1, with 9 bases aligning to TRBD2. The junction had 6 bases not matched to a gene; V was cut back by 0 bases and J by 0 bases. The CDR3 has 18 amino acids. Per the germline V gene, CDR1 is LGHNA and CDR2 is YNFKEQ. CDR3 sequence reads: CASSQDPAGGLSYNEQFF. CDR3 nucleotides: TGTGCCAGCAGCCAAGACCCAGCGGGGGGCCTCTCCTACAATGAGCAGTTCTTC.

This clonotype was counted only a few times. This chain connects TRBV2 to TRBJ1-2; D remains ambiguous. The V gene's germline CDR1 is SNHLY and CDR2 FYNNEI. The length of the CDR3 is 16 residues. The V end lost 0 bases, the J end lost 6 bases, and 17 bases lay between the germline ends. The CDR3 nucleotides are TGTGCCAGCAGTGAAGCGACGGCAGCACATGGAGATGGCTACACCTTC. This encodes CASSEATAAHGDGYTF.

This clonotype appeared a few times. The chain recombines TRBV5-5 with TRBJ2-7; perhaps TRBD1 as D (6 bases). Per germline, CDR1 SGHKS and CDR2 YYEKEE (reference sequence). Deletions cut 0 bases from V and 4 bases from J, with 11 bases between. The CDR3 has 14 residues. The CDR3 protein is CASSLATGRYEQYF. In nucleotides, the CDR3 is TGTGCCAGCAGCTTGGCTACAGGGCGGTACGAGCAGTACTTC.

There are a few counts of this clonotype. CDR3 bases: TGTGCCAGCAGCGTAGAGGGAGCGGTTCTCGACGAGCAGTACTTC. Translation gives CASSVEGAVLDEQYF. This sequence joins TRBV9 and TRBJ2-7; the D gene is possibly TRBD2 (5 bases). The CDR3 loop spans 15 amino acids. From germline, CDR1 is SGDLS and CDR2 YYNGEE. V lost 0 bases and J lost 5, with 15 bases in between. The full variable domain, its missing parts supplied by reference TRBV9 and TRBJ2-7, is DSGVTQTPKHLITATGQRVTLRCSPRSGDLSVYWYQQSLDQGLQFLIQYYNGEERAKGNILERFSAQQFPDLHSELNLSSLELGDSALYFCASSVEGAVLDEQYFGPGTRLTVT.

This clonotype was observed a handful of times. The J gene is TRBJ2-5, the V gene TRBV20-1; 10 bases line up with TRBD2. Per germline, CDR1 DFQATT and CDR2 SNEGSKA (reference sequence). The trim removed 6 bases at V and 5 bases at J, leaving 9 bases unmatched. CDR3 length: 14 amino acids. CDR3 coding DNA: TGCAGTGCCAGACAGCGGGAGGGCCGGGAGACCCAGTACTTC. This encodes CSARQREGRETQYF.

This clonotype was detected a few times. V usage is TRBV2 and J usage is TRBJ1-2; 8 bases fit TRBD1. The V gene end was trimmed by 6 bases and the J gene end by 4 bases; junction bases not matched to a gene: 7. The germline V gene has CDR1 SNHLY and CDR2 FYNNEI. The CDR3 is 14 residues long. This chain's CDR3 is CASSGDRIVYGYTF. Here the CDR3 DNA reads TGTGCCAGCAGCGGGGACAGGATAGTCTATGGCTACACCTTC.

This clonotype was picked up a small number of times. The chain is built from TRBV10-3 and TRBJ2-7, with 7 bases lining up with TRBD2. Germline CDR1 reads ENHRY; CDR2 reads SYGVKD. There are 19 residues in the CDR3. V dropped 0 bases and J dropped 3; count of bases not matched to a gene: 17. The CDR3 here is CAISESGREGGRHLYEQYF. CDR3 nucleotide sequence: TGTGCCATCAGTGAGTCCGGCAGGGAGGGCGGTCGCCACCTCTACGAGCAGTACTTC.

This clonotype was seen more than once but under ten times. The chain has TRBV20-1 and TRBJ1-4, with 9 positions matching TRBD1. Per germline, CDR1 DFQATT and CDR2 SNEGSKA (reference sequence). V trimming: 7 bases; J trimming: 8 bases; junction bases outside the gene matches: 17. The CDR3 is made up of 16 amino acids. CDR3: CSVQPGTGLYSEKLFF. DNA of the CDR3: TGCAGTGTCCAGCCTGGGACAGGGCTTTACAGCGAAAAACTGTTTTTT.

At least ten counts were recorded for this clonotype. This chain joins TRBV6-1 and TRBJ1-5, with D perhaps TRBD1 (5 bases). Trimming took 6 bases from V and 0 from J, leaving 12 bases between them. The CDR3 extends over 15 amino acids. The germline CDR1 and CDR2 sequences are MNHNS and SASEGT. The CDR3 DNA is TGTGCCAGCAGACCACGAGGGGATAGCAATCAGCCCCAGCATTTT. This translates into CASRPRGDSNQPQHF.

This clonotype is a singleton in its sample. The chain joins TRBV29-1 to TRBJ2-5; D remains unclear. V was pared by 3 bases and J by 8 bases, with 10 bases between. The germline V gene encodes CDR1 SQVTM and CDR2 ANQGSEA. The CDR3 has 11 residues. DNA of the CDR3: TGCAGCGTTGAGGGCAGGTTTACCCAGTACTTC. Translated, it gives CSVEGRFTQYF.

This clonotype has only a few counts. This rearrangement joins TRBV14 to TRBJ2-1; D gene uncertain. The CDR3 contains 13 residues. The ends were cut back, 2 bases at V and 10 bases at J, with 12 bases in the middle. Looked up from germline, CDR1 is SGHDN and CDR2 is FVKESK. CDR3 amino acids: CASSQIGAREQFF. For the CDR3, the DNA is TGTGCCAGCAGCCAAATCGGAGCTCGCGAGCAGTTCTTC.

J is TRBJ1-1 and V is TRBV19; 7 bases are shared with TRBD1. Germline values: CDR1 LNHDA, CDR2 SQIVND (reference sequence). CDR3 size: 13 residues. Unmatched junction bases numbered 4, after V lost 5 bases and J lost 4 bases. CDR3 nucleotide sequence: TGTGCCAGTAGTGGTAGGGGGCTCACTGAAGCTTTCTTT. Amino acid sequence: CASSGRGLTEAFF.

This chain links TRBV20-1 with TRBJ2-7, with D perhaps TRBD1 or TRBD2 (5 bases each). V lost 3 bases, J lost 5 bases, and 26 bases lay in between. Germline V gene data show CDR1 as DFQATT and CDR2 as SNEGSKA (reference sequence). The CDR3 contains 17 residues. The CDR3 DNA sequence: TGCAGTGCTAGGCAAAGGGTGAGGGGACGGTTCCTCGACGAGCAGTACTTC. This gives the protein CSARQRVRGRFLDEQYF.

The rearrangement links TRBV5-6 to TRBJ1-1; the match to TRBD1 covers 8 bases. V trimming: 4 bases; J trimming: 4 bases; junction bases outside the gene matches: 6. Germline lookup yields CDR1 SGHDT and CDR2 YYEEEE. The CDR3 spans 14 residues. This chain's CDR3 is CASSTTGVITEAFF. In DNA form, the CDR3 reads TGTGCCAGCAGCACGACAGGGGTCATCACTGAAGCTTTCTTT.

The chain is built from TRBV25-1 and TRBJ2-7; D is possibly TRBD2 (5 bases). This CDR3 is built from 13 residues. Trimming took off 6 bases at V and 3 bases at J, with 12 bases between the two ends. Germline V gene data show CDR1 as MGHDK and CDR2 as SYGVNS. This chain's CDR3 is CASSPSGFYEQYF. The CDR3 region has the DNA TGTGCCAGCAGCCCGTCGGGGTTCTACGAGCAGTACTTC.

This clonotype was seen at least ten times. The rearrangement links TRBV6-1 to TRBJ2-1; D is perhaps TRBD2 (6 bases). The CDR3 length is 13 residues. CDR1 and CDR2 (germline): MNHNS, SASEGT. The germline V and J ends were trimmed by 2 bases and 9 bases, with 11 bases remaining between them. The CDR3 reads CASSELDGSEQFF. CDR3 nucleotide sequence: TGTGCCAGCAGTGAACTTGACGGGAGTGAGCAGTTCTTC.

Details on this clonotype: This likely comes from a read error, as the CDR3 has no conserved phenylalanine or tryptophan at its end. The chain uses TRBV12-3 or TRBV12-4 and TRBJ1-1; 7 nucleotides match TRBD1. J gave up 5 bases and V 4 bases, and 7 bases lay outside the gene matches. The CDR3 spans 14 residues. Written as DNA, the CDR3 is TGTGCCAGCAGTTATACAGGGGAGAGAACTGAAGCTTTCCTT. Translating it yields CASSYTGERTEAFL.